The 25 T cell receptor beta chains below come from one sample, sequenced in a study of T-cell reconstitution after alpha-beta-depleted transplantation in children. Preparation of the TCRbeta library used unique molecular identifiers. TCRdb recomputed calls from the PCR reads with MiXCR, one row per CDR3 protein. The sample holds approximately 270,000 distinct CDR3 sequences, 20% to 30% seen once. The input for sequencing was PBMCs, mostly from graft donor cells, taken 360 days after TCRalphabeta/CD19-depleted stem cell transplant. Receptors were obtained from a female patient between 2 and 15 years old who had a stem cell transplant for congenital amegakaryocytic thrombocytopenia, so the T cells may come from the graft donor.

The rearrangement uses TRBV15 and TRBJ2-3; 7 bases map to TRBD2. V was clipped by 3 bases and J by 10 bases; unmatched bases: 10. Germline loops: CDR1 LNHNV, CDR2 YYDKDF (reference sequence). The CDR3 consists of 14 residues. The CDR3 sequence: CATSRADPGGAQYF. CDR3 nucleotide sequence: TGTGCCACCAGCAGGGCCGATCCTGGGGGGGCGCAGTATTTT.

This clonotype was counted between two and nine times. CDR3 residues: CASSALGQGKSGYTF. Here the CDR3 DNA reads TGTGCCAGCAGCGCCCTCGGACAGGGAAAGTCGGGCTACACCTTC. The J gene is TRBJ1-2, the V gene TRBV25-1, with 8 bases that match TRBD1. J was trimmed by 8 bases and V by 6 bases; bases with no gene match: 14. CDR1 and CDR2 from the germline V gene are MGHDK and SYGVNS. The CDR3 is 15 residues long.

V usage is TRBV20-1 and J usage is TRBJ2-6, with 7 bases identical to TRBD1. The CDR3 totals 17 residues. Germline CDR1 and CDR2: DFQATT and SNEGSKA (reference sequence). Trimming at V came to 3 bases and at J to 0 bases, leaving 8 bases not matched to a gene. CDR3 protein: CSASEQGVSSGANVLTF. The CDR3 bases are TGCAGTGCTAGTGAGCAGGGGGTTAGCTCTGGGGCCAACGTCCTGACTTTC.

This clonotype has just a few counts. The chain is built from TRBV9 and TRBJ1-6, with D unclear. Trimming took off 3 bases at V and 8 bases at J, with 12 bases between the two ends. Germline V gene sequence: CDR1 SGDLS, CDR2 YYNGEE. The CDR3 is 14 residues long. DNA of the CDR3: TGTGCCAGCAGCGAACAGATGGCAGATTCACCCCTCCACTTT. It specifies CASSEQMADSPLHF. Filled out from reference TRBV9 and TRBJ1-6, the complete variable domain reads DSGVTQTPKHLITATGQRVTLRCSPRSGDLSVYWYQQSLDQGLQFLIQYYNGEERAKGNILERFSAQQFPDLHSELNLSSLELGDSALYFCASSEQMADSPLHFGNGTRLTVT.

The CDR3 spells CASRERGSAAFF. CDR3 bases: TGTGCCAGCAGGGAAAGAGGTTCTGCGGCTTTCTTT. The rearrangement joins TRBV6-6 to TRBJ1-1; D gene unclear. Germline assignment: CDR1 MNHNY and CDR2 SVGAGI (reference sequence). The CDR3 is 12 amino acids. The ends were cut back, 6 bases at V and 11 bases at J, with 16 bases in the middle.

The V and J genes are TRBV6-2 or TRBV6-3 and TRBJ1-1; D might be TRBD1 (6 bases). The CDR3 is 14 amino acids. Germline V gene data show CDR1 as MNHEY and CDR2 as SVGEGT. Trimming removed 2 bases from V and 7 bases from J, with 14 bases in between. CDR3 nucleotides: TGTGCCAGCAGTTACGCCGGGACACCAGTTGAAGCTTTCTTT. This sequence encodes CASSYAGTPVEAFF.

This clonotype has only a few counts. This chain uses TRBV12-3 or TRBV12-4 with TRBJ2-7; TRBD2 agrees at 8 bases. The CDR3 length is 15 residues. V lost 2 bases and J lost 4; bases outside the gene matches: 7. The CDR3 DNA follows: TGTGCCAGCAGTTTAACCGGCGGGGGGCAGTACGAGCAGTACTTC. This codes for CASSLTGGGQYEQYF.

This clonotype was recorded a few times. The chain is built from TRBV4-1 and TRBJ2-1; D is possibly TRBD1 (6 bases). Trimming left V 1 base short and J 2 bases short, with 12 bases between. CDR1 MGHRA and CDR2 YSYEKL come from the germline V gene. This CDR3 has 16 amino acids. The CDR3, as DNA: TGCGCCAGCAGCCAAGTCGGCAGGGGCGCCTACAATGAGCAGTTCTTC. Its protein product is CASSQVGRGAYNEQFF.

The chain employs TRBV3-1 and TRBJ2-1; TRBD2 agrees at 10 bases. This CDR3 spans 15 amino acids. From germline, CDR1 is LGHDT and CDR2 YNNKEL (reference sequence). The V and J ends lost 6 bases and 9 bases, in that order; junction bases with no gene match: 11. The CDR3 nucleotides read TGTGCCAGCAGACTAAGCGGGGGGGCTTCAGGTGAGCAGTTCTTC. Amino acid sequence: CASRLSGGASGEQFF.

The gene calls are TRBV5-1 and TRBJ2-2; D is uncertain. The CDR3 is made up of 15 amino acids. Trimming removed 0 bases from V and 2 bases from J, with 8 bases in between. The germline V gene encodes CDR1 SGHRS and CDR2 YFSETQ. The CDR3 DNA sequence: TGCGCCAGCAGCTTGGGGACCCATAACACCGGGGAGCTGTTTTTT. Translated: CASSLGTHNTGELFF.

This clonotype appeared once. V usage is TRBV18 and J usage is TRBJ1-1; D unresolved. Germline values: CDR1 KGHSH, CDR2 LQKENI. The V end lost 0 bases, the J end lost 4 bases, and 18 bases lay between the germline ends. The CDR3 has 17 residues. The CDR3 region has the DNA TGTGCCAGCTCACCACCTAACCGTAGGAGTACGAGCACTGAAGCTTTCTTT. It is translated as CASSPPNRRSTSTEAFF.

The rearrangement uses TRBV15 and TRBJ2-7; 8 nucleotides agree with TRBD2. The ends lost 0 bases at V and 6 bases at J; junction bases unmatched: 7. CDR1 is LNHNV and CDR2 is YYDKDF in the germline V gene (reference sequence). CDR3 length equals 15 residues. CDR3 DNA: TGTGCCACCAGCAGAGATTTGGGACTAGTGGCCGAGCAGTACTTC. This encodes CATSRDLGLVAEQYF.

This clonotype was observed a handful of times. The rearrangement joins TRBV20-1 to TRBJ2-5; 9 bases agree with TRBD2. V shed 5 bases and J 1 base; nucleotides not matched to a gene: 2. CDR3 size: 13 residues. CDR1 and CDR2 (germline): DFQATT, SNEGSKA (reference sequence). The CDR3 DNA reads TGCAGTGCTGAGCGGGGGGCCCAAGAGACCCAGTACTTC. It is translated as CSAERGAQETQYF.

This clonotype occurred a few times. The genes are TRBV20-1 and TRBJ1-5, with D maybe TRBD1 (5 bases). The V and J ends lost 5 bases and 7 bases respectively, with 24 bases between them. The CDR3 consists of 16 residues. Germline values: CDR1 DFQATT, CDR2 SNEGSKA (reference sequence). The CDR3 coding sequence is TGCAGTGCTCCTAAGGTGGGGTTTGGGGGTGGCCAGCCCCAGCATTTT. Protein: CSAPKVGFGGGQPQHF.

This clonotype was detected only a few times. The chain joins TRBV6-6 to TRBJ2-3, with D uncertain. Germline V lookup: CDR1 MNHNY, CDR2 SVGAGI (reference sequence). The CDR3 is 13 amino acids. The V end lost 3 bases, the J end lost 2 bases, and 6 bases lay between the germline ends. The CDR3 DNA reads as TGTGCCAGCAGTTATGAGGTCACAGATACGCAGTATTTT. This encodes CASSYEVTDTQYF.

This clonotype came up a few times. The V and J genes are TRBV10-3 and TRBJ2-2; 8 nucleotides match TRBD2. V shed 10 bases and J 4 bases; nucleotides not matched to a gene: 11. From germline, CDR1 is ENHRY and CDR2 SYGVKD. CDR3 length: 15 residues. The DNA for the CDR3 is TGTGCCAGCCATCGGGGACTAGTAAGCACCGGGGAGCTGTTTTTT. Protein: CASHRGLVSTGELFF.

The rearrangement joins TRBV12-3 or TRBV12-4 to TRBJ1-1, with 7 nucleotides matching TRBD1. V lost 6 bases to trimming and J lost 0 bases; unmatched junction nucleotides: 4. This CDR3 is 14 amino acids long. The CDR3 region has the DNA TGTGCCAGCAGGCCCGGGACAGTGAACACTGAAGCTTTCTTT. Encoded protein: CASRPGTVNTEAFF.

The rearrangement uses TRBV28 and TRBJ1-5, with D unresolved. Trimming pared 1 base from V and 1 base from J, leaving 8 bases between. CDR1 and CDR2 from the germline V gene are MDHEN and SYDVKM. The CDR3 length is 15 residues. CDR3 nucleotide sequence: TGTGCCAGCAGTTTATCGGGCTTAAGCAATCAGCCCCAGCATTTT. Translation gives CASSLSGLSNQPQHF.

In this sample, this clonotype turned up many times. The chain has TRBV29-1 and TRBJ2-7; D remains ambiguous. V gave up 5 bases and J gave up 2 bases, with 10 bases separating them. Germline V gives CDR1 SQVTM, CDR2 ANQGSEA. The CDR3 runs 12 residues. The CDR3 sequence is CSVQDLTYEQYF. DNA for the CDR3: TGCAGCGTTCAGGACCTAACCTACGAGCAGTACTTC.

The chain uses TRBV7-8 and TRBJ1-2; D perhaps matches TRBD1 (6 bases). V lost 6 bases and J lost 4, with 21 bases in between. The CDR3 sequence is 16 residues long. Germline values: CDR1 SGHVS, CDR2 FQNEAQ. CDR3 loop: CASSPIAGTQIYGYTF. The CDR3 DNA sequence: TGTGCCAGCAGTCCTATTGCCGGGACACAGATCTATGGCTACACCTTC.

This clonotype was counted a few times. The J gene is TRBJ1-1, the V gene TRBV7-9, with D uncertain. In germline, CDR1 is SEHNR, CDR2 FQNEAQ (reference sequence). Trimming removed 3 bases at V and 5 bases at J, with 10 bases between. CDR3 length: 13 residues. For the CDR3, the DNA is TGTGCCAGCAGCTTGTCAAGGGAGACTGAAGCTTTCTTT. Translation gives CASSLSRETEAFF.

This chain joins TRBV2 and TRBJ2-7; tentative D call: TRBD1 (5 bases). The CDR3 is 14 residues long. V was trimmed by 6 bases and J by 0 bases, leaving 12 bases between them. CDR1 is SNHLY, CDR2 FYNNEI, per germline. The CDR3 reads CASRLDTNSYEQYF. CDR3 nucleotides: TGTGCCAGCAGATTGGACACTAACTCCTACGAGCAGTACTTC.

The chain employs TRBV11-2 and TRBJ2-1; D unresolved. This CDR3 has 12 amino acids. Trimming took off 6 bases at V and 8 bases at J, with 11 bases between the two ends. Germline V gene data show CDR1 as SGHAT and CDR2 as FQNNGV. CDR3 nucleotide sequence: TGTGCCAGCAGACCACAAAGGCATGAGCAGTTCTTC. Translating it yields CASRPQRHEQFF.

This clonotype has ten or more counts. The chain has TRBV5-1 and TRBJ2-1, with D unresolved. The CDR3 loop spans 16 amino acids. Per germline, CDR1 SGHRS and CDR2 YFSETQ. V was cut by 1 base and J by 7 bases, with 18 bases left in between. The CDR3, as DNA: TGCGCCAGCAGCTTGAGGCCGACTTCCGAGAGGAATGAGCAGTTCTTC. It codes for CASSLRPTSERNEQFF. The whole variable domain, remainder taken from reference TRBV5-1 and TRBJ2-1, is KAGVTQTPRYLIKTRGQQVTLSCSPISGHRSVSWYQQTPGQGLQFLFEYFSETQRNKGNFPGRFSGRQFSNSRSEMNVSTLELGDSALYLCASSLRPTSERNEQFFGPGTRLTVL.

The chain is built from TRBV5-5 and TRBJ1-1; tentative D call: TRBD1 (5 bases). CDR1 is SGHKS, CDR2 YYEKEE, per germline (reference sequence). The V and J ends lost 0 bases and 3 bases respectively, with 12 bases between them. This CDR3 spans 15 amino acids. The CDR3 DNA follows: TGTGCCAGCAGCTTGGTCGGGGGACGGCACACTGAAGCTTTCTTT. Its protein is CASSLVGGRHTEAFF.